This T cell receptor (beta chain) stems from a study of blood T cell repertoires in COVID-19 (dated by TCRdb to 2019 to 2021). Broadly, across the study: Samples from collaborators originated in the United States, Italy and Spain and spanned both the acute and convalescent phases of COVID-19. The prospective study material was composed of cDNA or gDNA derived from T cells, B-cell-depleted T cells, or PBMCs. Subjects who had been exposed to COVID-19, were actively infected with it, or had recovered from it provided the deeply sampled blood TCRbeta repertoires that made up the dataset. A freely available public database, intended as a resource for researchers studying the immune response to SARS-CoV-2, is where the repertoires were released. The samples were drawn from the first 160 participants of the ongoing ImmuneRACE study and from some 1,300 subjects provided by 6 global collaborators. A de-identified subject ID, COVID-19 status, age in years and sex were almost always included in the sample metadata. Where HLA class I and class II types were available, the types were taken from metadata supplied by the sample provider, not from assay-based typing. Study-wide conclusions, independent of this receptor: Clinical and demographic metadata were provided uncurated, with the amount varying by source and participant.

Each collaborating institution followed its own protocols to collect whole blood in K2EDTA tubes. For TCRbeta analysis, collaborators shipped samples in one of three forms: frozen whole blood, isolated PBMCs, or DNA extracted from either of those sample types. TCRbeta CDR3 regions were amplified from genomic DNA using the immunoSEQ Assay, a bias-controlled multiplex PCR. In the source study's methods: Nucleated cell counts per sample were estimated from amplification of reference gene primers within the assay. Sequence reads were collapsed and filtered to measure the absolute abundance of every unique TCRbeta CDR3 rearrangement. For each sample, productive Simpson clonality was calculated by taking the square root of Simpson's diversity index across productive rearrangements. TCRdb holds this immuneACCESS table with in-frame rearrangements only. Some clones are missing; in checked studies, unresolved V genes explain under half, and the rest has no known cause. The V and J calls and clone size come from that table; D and trimming were worked out from the DNA. The sample includes tens of thousands of clones, with 65% to 85% observed a single time. The leading ten clones occupy 15% to 18% of the sample.

For this clone: Its antigen remains undetermined. No much larger clone exists at a distance of one base, and base qualities are not known.

The clonotype comes from an elderly woman with acute or convalescent COVID-19. Sequencing was done on a sample of peripheral blood.

The DNA is as follows: TGCAGTGCTAGTGACTCAGGGATGAACACTGAAGCTTTCTTT. It specifies CSASDSGMNTEAFF. The V and J segments used are TRBV20-1 and TRBJ1-1, and perhaps TRBD1 as D gene, on 5 matching bases. V drops 3 bases and J drops 0 bases, leaving 11 bases in between. From a lookup of the germline V gene (reference sequence), CDR1 and CDR2 are DFQATT and SNEGSKA. Inclusive of the bounding cysteine and phenylalanine, the CDR3 is 14 residues long. The only DNA kept is the CDR3, 42 bases in frame from the first base.